The entry that follows covers one T cell receptor beta chain sequence. Method: immunoSEQ multiplex PCR; TCRdb's copy keeps in-frame clones and lacks some. The sample lists fewer than 350,000 clones; roughly 86% were seen once. These data belong to a study of blood T cell repertoires in COVID-19. Trimming pared 0 bases from V and 0 bases from J, leaving 5 bases between. In germline, CDR1 is MNHEY, CDR2 SVGAGI. CDR3 length: 14 amino acids. The sample taken for sequencing was PBMCs or T cells enriched from blood (not recorded which). The chain links TRBV6-5 to TRBJ1-1; the D gene is possibly TRBD1 (5 bases). This clonotype was sampled from a woman aged 25-40 years who had been exposed to COVID-19. The CDR3 DNA sequence: TGTGCCAGCAGTTACTCACAGGTGAACACTGAAGCTTTCTTT. Translating gives CASSYSQVNTEAFF.